This T cell receptor (beta chain) was identified during a study of blood T cell repertoires in COVID-19. Study as a whole: Collection of acute and convalescent COVID-19 samples took place in the United States, Italy and Spain. The cDNA or gDNA used as material had been derived from T cells, B-cell-depleted T cells, or PBMCs.

In the study's own analysis: Amplification with reference gene primers provided the estimates of nucleated cell counts. Sequencing used immunoSEQ multiplex PCR; TCRdb keeps in-frame clones, though not all of them. That table supplies the V and J calls and clone size; D and trimming were determined from the DNA. The sample lists more than 40,000 clones, around 87% seen once, with more than 15% in the top ten. The sequencing input was peripheral blood. The TCR comes from a human donor in a cohort sampled during active COVID-19.

CDR3 coding DNA: TGTGCCAGCAGGGGAGGGGTCTACGAGCAGTACTTC. Protein: CASRGGVYEQYF. The chain uses TRBV28 and TRBJ2-7, with TRBD2 matching over 7 bases. Germline V gene data show CDR1 as MDHEN and CDR2 as SYDVKM. The CDR3 runs 12 residues. With V trimmed by 6 bases and J by 3 bases, 2 bases remained unmatched.